This T cell receptor (beta chain) was obtained from a study of blood T cell repertoires in COVID-19. Overall study context: The United States, Italy and Spain provided the acute and convalescent COVID-19 samples. T cells, B-cell-depleted T cells, or PBMCs provided the cDNA or gDNA that served as material.

Patients from Seattle were sampled longitudinally, starting during active infection. In the study's own analysis: Using reference gene primer amplification, nucleated cell counts were estimated. TCRdb keeps only in-frame clones here, not all; method: immunoSEQ multiplex PCR. Clone size and the V and J calls come from that table; the DNA yielded D and trimming. This sample has hundreds of thousands of clones, with approximately 87% found just once. Germline V gene data show CDR1 as MNHEY and CDR2 as SVGAGI. CDR3 length equals 14 residues. The V gene lost 5 bases and the J gene lost 2 bases, with 13 bases spanning the gap.

This sequence was found in a woman aged 55-70 years with COVID-19, enrolled during active disease. This chain joins TRBV6-5 and TRBJ2-7; TRBD2 might be the D (6 bases). Material: peripheral blood. The CDR3 protein is CASSHRDFPYEQYF. The DNA for the CDR3 is TGTGCCAGCAGTCACCGGGACTTCCCCTACGAGCAGTACTTC.